These T cell receptor beta chains were read from a single sample in a study of T-cell memory formation after mild COVID-19. MiXCR was run by TCRdb on the 5' RACE reads, yielding one entry per CDR3 protein. The sample has 380,000 or so distinct CDR3 sequences; around 14% are singletons. The source material was PBMCs or a T cell subset sorted from them (not recorded which). The receptors stem from a man between 18 and 29 years old who had mild COVID-19 (a few samples of this study predate the infection). Cell type and time point are not known. The CDR3 runs from the conserved cysteine through the conserved F or W. Fields, in order: CDR3 protein, CDR3 DNA, V gene, clone size, D gene, J gene. D genes are given only for firm matches. Size is omitted from some rows. Given values are once, few, many or a class for expanded clones.

CDR3 protein: CASSFRIQETQYF
CDR3 DNA: TGTGCCAGCAGTTTTAGAATCCAAGAGACCCAGTACTTC
V gene: TRBV12-3/TRBV12-4
clone size: few
D gene: .
J gene: TRBJ2-5

CDR3 protein: CAISRDSTEAFF
CDR3 DNA: TGTGCCATCAGTCGAGACAGTACTGAAGCTTTCTTT
V gene: TRBV10-3
clone size: .
D gene: .
J gene: TRBJ1-1

CDR3 protein: CATSRDRGSRDQPQHF
CDR3 DNA: TGTGCCACCAGCAGAGATCGGGGGAGCAGGGATCAGCCCCAGCATTTT
V gene: TRBV15
clone size: few
D gene: .
J gene: TRBJ1-5

CDR3 protein: CASTPGVQGNLDEQFF
CDR3 DNA: TGCGCCAGCACTCCCGGGGTACAGGGGAATTTGGATGAGCAGTTCTTC
V gene: TRBV5-1
clone size: few
D gene: TRBD1
J gene: TRBJ2-1

CDR3 protein: CATQFGQYNEQFF
CDR3 DNA: TGTGCCACTCAATTCGGACAATACAATGAGCAGTTCTTC
V gene: TRBV10-3
clone size: .
D gene: .
J gene: TRBJ2-1

CDR3 protein: CATSRDNEQFF
CDR3 DNA: TGTGCCACCAGCAGAGATAATGAGCAGTTCTTC
V gene: TRBV15
clone size: many
D gene: .
J gene: TRBJ2-1

CDR3 protein: CASSKQGIAYEQYF
CDR3 DNA: TGTGCCAGCAGTAAACAGGGTATCGCCTACGAGCAGTACTTC
V gene: TRBV2
clone size: .
D gene: .
J gene: TRBJ2-7

CDR3 protein: CASSFLAGSQETQYF
CDR3 DNA: TGTGCCAGCAGTTTCCTAGCGGGGTCTCAAGAGACCCAGTACTTC
V gene: TRBV12-3/TRBV12-4
clone size: many
D gene: TRBD2
J gene: TRBJ2-5

CDR3 protein: CASSVVPFGGGGTDTQYF
CDR3 DNA: TGTGCCAGCAGCGTAGTCCCCTTCGGGGGGGGGGGCACAGATACGCAGTATTTT
V gene: TRBV9
clone size: .
D gene: TRBD2
J gene: TRBJ2-3

CDR3 protein: CASSEDRTYGYTF
CDR3 DNA: TGTGCCAGCAGCGAAGACAGAACCTATGGCTACACCTTC
V gene: TRBV5-8
clone size: .
D gene: .
J gene: TRBJ1-2

CDR3 protein: CASSPPTGSAKNIQYF
CDR3 DNA: TGTGCCAGCAGCCCTCCGACAGGGTCAGCCAAAAACATTCAGTACTTC
V gene: TRBV7-9
clone size: few
D gene: TRBD1
J gene: TRBJ2-4

CDR3 protein: CASSTSASGGYNEQFF
CDR3 DNA: TGTGCCAGCAGTACCTCGGCTAGCGGGGGCTACAATGAGCAGTTCTTC
V gene: TRBV6-1
clone size: few
D gene: TRBD2
J gene: TRBJ2-1

CDR3 protein: CASRPGDIQPQHF
CDR3 DNA: TGTGCCAGCAGGCCAGGGGACATTCAGCCCCAGCATTTT
V gene: TRBV6-6
clone size: few
D gene: .
J gene: TRBJ1-5

CDR3 protein: CASSQDIRVSNEKLFF
CDR3 DNA: TGCGCCAGCAGCCAAGATATCAGGGTCTCCAATGAAAAACTGTTTTTT
V gene: TRBV4-3
clone size: few
D gene: .
J gene: TRBJ1-4

CDR3 protein: CAISDSRGAQETQYF
CDR3 DNA: TGTGCCATCAGTGATTCTAGGGGGGCTCAAGAGACCCAGTACTTC
V gene: TRBV10-3
clone size: few
D gene: .
J gene: TRBJ2-5

CDR3 protein: CASSPTSNRDGGTEAFF
CDR3 DNA: TGTGCCAGCAGTCCTACAAGCAACAGGGACGGAGGCACTGAAGCTTTCTTT
V gene: TRBV12-3/TRBV12-4
clone size: .
D gene: .
J gene: TRBJ1-1

CDR3 protein: CASSADRGLVQETQYF
CDR3 DNA: TGTGCCAGCAGCGCCGACAGGGGGCTTGTACAAGAGACCCAGTACTTC
V gene: TRBV7-6
clone size: many
D gene: TRBD1
J gene: TRBJ2-5

CDR3 protein: CASSGRGDEKLFF
CDR3 DNA: TGTGCCAGCAGCGGAAGGGGAGATGAAAAACTGTTTTTT
V gene: TRBV11-2
clone size: .
D gene: .
J gene: TRBJ1-4

CDR3 protein: CASSYQTAYQETQYF
CDR3 DNA: TGCGCCAGCAGCTACCAGACAGCGTACCAAGAGACCCAGTACTTC
V gene: TRBV5-1
clone size: few
D gene: .
J gene: TRBJ2-5

CDR3 protein: CAWSAPGTDTQYF
CDR3 DNA: TGTGCCTGGAGTGCCCCCGGCACAGATACGCAGTATTTT
V gene: TRBV30
clone size: few
D gene: .
J gene: TRBJ2-3

CDR3 protein: CASSLVDLRRRGELFF
CDR3 DNA: TGTGCCAGCAGCTTAGTAGACTTGAGAAGACGTGGGGAGCTGTTTTTT
V gene: TRBV11-2
clone size: .
D gene: .
J gene: TRBJ2-2

CDR3 protein: CASSTGRYNEQFF
CDR3 DNA: TGTGCCAGCAGCACAGGACGGTACAATGAGCAGTTCTTC
V gene: TRBV11-2
clone size: .
D gene: .
J gene: TRBJ2-1

CDR3 protein: CASSVTSGGRGYTF
CDR3 DNA: TGCGCCAGCAGCGTAACATCGGGGGGCCGTGGCTACACCTTC
V gene: TRBV5-1
clone size: many
D gene: .
J gene: TRBJ1-2

CDR3 protein: CASRTSAEETQYF
CDR3 DNA: TGTGCCAGCCGTACTAGCGCAGAAGAGACCCAGTACTTC
V gene: TRBV7-9
clone size: few
D gene: TRBD2
J gene: TRBJ2-5

CDR3 protein: CASSYLGSGVETQYF
CDR3 DNA: TGTGCCAGCAGTTACCTCGGTAGCGGGGTGGAGACCCAGTACTTC
V gene: TRBV6-5
clone size: many
D gene: TRBD2
J gene: TRBJ2-5

CDR3 protein: CASSLSSSYEQYF
CDR3 DNA: TGTGCCAGCAGCTTATCGAGCTCCTACGAGCAGTACTTC
V gene: TRBV7-7
clone size: many
D gene: .
J gene: TRBJ2-7

CDR3 protein: CASSFMGETSSYEQYF
CDR3 DNA: TGTGCCAGCAGCTTTATGGGGGAGACCAGCTCCTACGAGCAGTACTTC
V gene: TRBV7-9
clone size: .
D gene: .
J gene: TRBJ2-7

CDR3 protein: CASSFLRGYNEQFF
CDR3 DNA: TGTGCCAGCAGTTTTTTGCGGGGATACAATGAGCAGTTCTTC
V gene: TRBV12-3/TRBV12-4
clone size: .
D gene: .
J gene: TRBJ2-1

CDR3 protein: CASSHYRSANYGYTF
CDR3 DNA: TGTGCCAGCAGTCACTACAGGTCAGCTAACTATGGCTACACCTTC
V gene: TRBV27
clone size: many
D gene: .
J gene: TRBJ1-2

CDR3 protein: CASSYVRGRENTEAFF
CDR3 DNA: TGTGCCAGCAGTTACGTACGGGGTCGGGAGAACACTGAAGCTTTCTTT
V gene: TRBV6-2/TRBV6-3
clone size: .
D gene: .
J gene: TRBJ1-1

CDR3 protein: CASSRLAESTDTQYF
CDR3 DNA: TGTGCCAGCAGTCGACTAGCGGAGAGCACAGATACGCAGTATTTT
V gene: TRBV6-1
clone size: .
D gene: TRBD2
J gene: TRBJ2-3

CDR3 protein: CASSSLGEEETQYF
CDR3 DNA: TGTGCCAGCAGCTCCTTGGGGGAGGAGGAGACCCAGTACTTC
V gene: TRBV7-3
clone size: .
D gene: .
J gene: TRBJ2-5

CDR3 protein: CATSRDRTGAGNTIYF
CDR3 DNA: TGTGCCACCAGCAGAGATCGGACAGGGGCAGGAAACACCATATATTTT
V gene: TRBV15
clone size: few
D gene: TRBD1
J gene: TRBJ1-3

CDR3 protein: CASSRGAVSEQFF
CDR3 DNA: TGTGCCAGCAGTCGGGGGGCGGTGTCTGAGCAGTTCTTC
V gene: TRBV12-3/TRBV12-4
clone size: few
D gene: .
J gene: TRBJ2-1

CDR3 protein: CASSQGRPAYEQYF
CDR3 DNA: TGTGCCAGCAGCCAAGGACGGCCAGCCTACGAGCAGTACTTC
V gene: TRBV4-2
clone size: few
D gene: .
J gene: TRBJ2-7

CDR3 protein: CASSLEPPGLAGDEQYF
CDR3 DNA: TGTGCCAGCAGCTTAGAACCCCCGGGACTAGCGGGGGATGAGCAGTACTTC
V gene: TRBV7-6
clone size: few
D gene: TRBD2
J gene: TRBJ2-7

CDR3 protein: CASSQEENYGYTF
CDR3 DNA: TGTGCCAGCAGCCAAGAAGAAAACTATGGCTACACCTTC
V gene: TRBV4-2
clone size: few
D gene: .
J gene: TRBJ1-2

CDR3 protein: CASSLHQRAQETQYF
CDR3 DNA: TGTGCCAGCAGCTTACACCAGCGGGCACAAGAGACCCAGTACTTC
V gene: TRBV7-9
clone size: many
D gene: .
J gene: TRBJ2-5

CDR3 protein: CASSQTGQGQETQYF
CDR3 DNA: TGTGCCAGCAGCCAAACGGGACAGGGCCAAGAGACCCAGTACTTC
V gene: TRBV4-2
clone size: .
D gene: TRBD1
J gene: TRBJ2-5

CDR3 protein: CASSARSALTGTGGTEAFF
CDR3 DNA: TGTGCCAGCAGCGCCAGATCAGCCCTTACCGGGACAGGGGGGACTGAAGCTTTCTTT
V gene: TRBV9
clone size: .
D gene: TRBD1
J gene: TRBJ1-1

CDR3 protein: CASSYVHLGQPQHF
CDR3 DNA: TGTGCCAGCAGTTACGTCCACCTGGGTCAGCCCCAGCATTTT
V gene: TRBV6-5
clone size: .
D gene: .
J gene: TRBJ1-5